This T cell receptor beta chain derives from a study of early T cells in non-severe SARS-CoV-2 infection. For the study at large: Sequencing was performed on bulk RNA from unsorted whole blood, leaving chains unpaired.

The length of the CDR3 is 15 residues. The germline V gene encodes CDR1 MNHEY and CDR2 SVGEGT. Trimming removed 5 bases at V and 1 base at J, with 15 bases between. Unique molecular identifier tags were affixed to discrete cDNA molecules. TCRdb reprocessed the 5' RACE reads with MiXCR, giving one entry per CDR3 protein. This sample has 75,000 to 95,000 distinct CDR3 sequences, with roughly 17% found just once. Comments on this clonotype: Antigen unknown.

General study points: Database matching using VDJdb favored anti-spike CD8 responses, with private and CD4 specificities left missing.

The chain joins TRBV6-2 or TRBV6-3 to TRBJ2-7; D gene ambiguous. Here the sequenced sample was whole blood, taken at baseline. This clonotype was obtained from an adult who was a healthcare worker with PCR-confirmed SARS-CoV-2 infection or an uninfected control (not recorded which). The DNA for the CDR3 is TGTGCCAGCAGTCCCAGCCGCGGCGATTCCTACGAGCAGTACTTC. It specifies CASSPSRGDSYEQYF.